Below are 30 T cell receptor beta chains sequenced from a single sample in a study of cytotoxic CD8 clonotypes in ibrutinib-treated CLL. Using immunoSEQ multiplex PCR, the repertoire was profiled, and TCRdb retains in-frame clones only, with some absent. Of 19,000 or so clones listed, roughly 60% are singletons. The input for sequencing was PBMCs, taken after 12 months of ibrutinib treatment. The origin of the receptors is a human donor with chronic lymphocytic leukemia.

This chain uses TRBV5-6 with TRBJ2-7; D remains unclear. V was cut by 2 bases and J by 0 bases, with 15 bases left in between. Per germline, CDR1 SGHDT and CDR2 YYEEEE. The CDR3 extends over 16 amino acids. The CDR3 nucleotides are TGTGCCAGCAGCTTCTTCGTACAAGGGTTCTCCTACGAGCAGTACTTC. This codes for CASSFFVQGFSYEQYF.

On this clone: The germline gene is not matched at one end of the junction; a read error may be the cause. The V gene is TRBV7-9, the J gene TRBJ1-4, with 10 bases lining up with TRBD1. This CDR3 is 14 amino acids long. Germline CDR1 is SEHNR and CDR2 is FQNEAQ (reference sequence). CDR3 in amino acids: CATDRGTTNKKLFF. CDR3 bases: TGTGCCACGGACAGGGGGACAACTAATAAAAAACTGTTTTTT.

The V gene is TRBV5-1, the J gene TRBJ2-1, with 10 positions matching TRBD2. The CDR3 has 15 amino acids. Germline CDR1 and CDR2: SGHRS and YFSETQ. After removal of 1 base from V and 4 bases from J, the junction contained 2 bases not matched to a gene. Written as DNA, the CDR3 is TGCGCCAGCAGCTTGCCTAGCGGGGGATACAATGAGCAGTTCTTC. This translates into CASSLPSGGYNEQFF.

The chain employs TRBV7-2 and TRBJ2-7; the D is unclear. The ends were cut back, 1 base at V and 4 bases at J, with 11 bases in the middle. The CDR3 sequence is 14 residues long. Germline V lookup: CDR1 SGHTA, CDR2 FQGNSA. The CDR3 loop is CASSLDFNSYEQYF. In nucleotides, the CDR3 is TGTGCCAGCAGCTTAGACTTCAACTCATACGAGCAGTACTTC.

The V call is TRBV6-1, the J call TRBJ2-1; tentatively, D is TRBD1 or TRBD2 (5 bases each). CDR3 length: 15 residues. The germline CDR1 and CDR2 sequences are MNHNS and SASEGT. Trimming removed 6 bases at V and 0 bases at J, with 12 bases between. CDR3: CASRLGESSYNEQFF. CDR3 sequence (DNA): TGTGCCAGCAGGCTGGGGGAGTCCTCCTACAATGAGCAGTTCTTC.

The CDR3 DNA sequence: TGCAGTGCGAAGGTCTACAATGAGCAGTTCTTC. Its protein product is CSAKVYNEQFF. The chain employs TRBV20-1 and TRBJ2-1, with D uncertain. The V end lost 6 bases, the J end lost 3 bases, and 6 bases lay between the germline ends. CDR3 length: 11 residues. Per germline, CDR1 DFQATT and CDR2 SNEGSKA (reference sequence).

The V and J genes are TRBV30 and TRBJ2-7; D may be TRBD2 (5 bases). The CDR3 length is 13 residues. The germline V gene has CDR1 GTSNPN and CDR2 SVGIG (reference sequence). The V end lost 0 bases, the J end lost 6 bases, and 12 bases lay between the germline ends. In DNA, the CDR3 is TGTGCCTGGAGTGTATTGGCCGAGGGCGAGCAGTACTTC. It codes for CAWSVLAEGEQYF.

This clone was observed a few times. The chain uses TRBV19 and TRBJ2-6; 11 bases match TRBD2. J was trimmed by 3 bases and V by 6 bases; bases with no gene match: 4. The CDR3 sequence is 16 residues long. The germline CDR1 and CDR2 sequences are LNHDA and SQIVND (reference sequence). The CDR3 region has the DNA TGTGCCAGTAGATTAGCGGGAGGGAGTGGGGCCAACGTCCTGACTTTC. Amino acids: CASRLAGGSGANVLTF.

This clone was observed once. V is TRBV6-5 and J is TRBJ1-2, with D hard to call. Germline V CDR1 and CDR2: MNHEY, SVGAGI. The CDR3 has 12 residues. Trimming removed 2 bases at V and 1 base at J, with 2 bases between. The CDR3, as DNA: TGTGCCAGCAGTTACAGTAACTATGGCTACACCTTC. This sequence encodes CASSYSNYGYTF.

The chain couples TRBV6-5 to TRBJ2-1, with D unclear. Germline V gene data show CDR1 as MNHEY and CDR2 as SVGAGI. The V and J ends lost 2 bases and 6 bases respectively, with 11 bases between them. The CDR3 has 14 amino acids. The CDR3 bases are TGTGCCAGCAGTTACGGGGTGCTAGTCAATGAGCAGTTCTTC. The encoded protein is CASSYGVLVNEQFF.

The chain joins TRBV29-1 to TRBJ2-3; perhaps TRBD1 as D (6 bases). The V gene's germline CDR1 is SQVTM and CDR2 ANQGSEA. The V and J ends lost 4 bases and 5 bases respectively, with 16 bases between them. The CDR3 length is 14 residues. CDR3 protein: CSVGTGHSGDTQYF. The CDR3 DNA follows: TGCAGCGTTGGAACGGGACATTCGGGAGATACGCAGTATTTT.

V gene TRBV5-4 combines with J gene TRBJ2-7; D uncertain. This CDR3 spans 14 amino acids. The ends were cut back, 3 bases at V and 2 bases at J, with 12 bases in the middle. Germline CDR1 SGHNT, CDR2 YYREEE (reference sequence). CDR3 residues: CASSSSDGAYEQYF. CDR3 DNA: TGTGCCAGCAGCTCTTCCGACGGCGCCTACGAGCAGTACTTC. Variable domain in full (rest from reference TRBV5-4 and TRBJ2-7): ETGVTQSPTHLIKTRGQQVTLRCSSQSGHNTVSWYQQALGQGPQFIFQYYREEENGRGNFPPRFSGLQFPNYSSELNVNALELDDSALYLCASSSSDGAYEQYFGPGTRLTVT.

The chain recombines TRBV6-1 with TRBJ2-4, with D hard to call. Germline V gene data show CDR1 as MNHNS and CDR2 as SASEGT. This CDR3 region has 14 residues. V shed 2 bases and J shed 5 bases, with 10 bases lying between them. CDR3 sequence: CASSEFGPQNIQYF. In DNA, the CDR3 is TGTGCCAGCAGTGAATTTGGGCCCCAAAACATTCAGTACTTC.

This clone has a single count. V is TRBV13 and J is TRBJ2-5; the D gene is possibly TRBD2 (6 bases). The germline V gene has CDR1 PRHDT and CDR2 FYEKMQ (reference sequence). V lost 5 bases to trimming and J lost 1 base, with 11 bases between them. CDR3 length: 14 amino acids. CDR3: CASSRTAGQETQYF. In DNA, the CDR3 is TGTGCCAGCAGCCGTACAGCGGGCCAAGAGACCCAGTACTTC.

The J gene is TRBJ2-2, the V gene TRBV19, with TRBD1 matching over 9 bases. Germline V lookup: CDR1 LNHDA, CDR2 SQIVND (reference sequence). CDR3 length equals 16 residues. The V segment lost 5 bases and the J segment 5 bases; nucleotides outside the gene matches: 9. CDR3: CASSPRDRVWTGELFF. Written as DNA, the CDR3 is TGTGCCAGTAGTCCTCGGGACAGGGTTTGGACCGGGGAGCTGTTTTTT.

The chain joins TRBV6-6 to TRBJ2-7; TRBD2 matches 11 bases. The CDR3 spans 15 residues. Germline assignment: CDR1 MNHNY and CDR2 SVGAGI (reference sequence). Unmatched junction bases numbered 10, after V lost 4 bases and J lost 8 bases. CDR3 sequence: CASSSGLAEPFKQYF. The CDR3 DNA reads TGTGCCAGCAGTTCGGGACTAGCGGAACCTTTTAAGCAGTACTTC.

The CDR3 sequence is CASRPRSEKLFF. The CDR3 bases are TGTGCCAGCAGGCCCAGGAGTGAAAAACTGTTTTTT. The chain recombines TRBV28 with TRBJ1-4; D uncertain. CDR3 length: 12 residues. Germline assignment: CDR1 MDHEN and CDR2 SYDVKM. V lost 6 bases, J lost 7 bases, and 9 bases lay in between.

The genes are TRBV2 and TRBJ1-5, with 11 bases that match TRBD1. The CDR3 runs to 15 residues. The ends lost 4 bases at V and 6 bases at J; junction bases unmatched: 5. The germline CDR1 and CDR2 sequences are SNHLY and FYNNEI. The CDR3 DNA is TGTGCCAGCAGTGTCGGGGACAGGGGGATTCAGCCCCAGCATTTT. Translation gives CASSVGDRGIQPQHF.

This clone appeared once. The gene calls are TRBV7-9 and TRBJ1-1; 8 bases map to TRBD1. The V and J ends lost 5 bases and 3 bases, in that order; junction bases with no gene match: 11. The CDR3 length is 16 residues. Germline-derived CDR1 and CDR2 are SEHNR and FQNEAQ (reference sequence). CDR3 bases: TGTGCCAGCAGCCTCGGACAGGGACCCCCGGACACTGAAGCTTTCTTT. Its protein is CASSLGQGPPDTEAFF.

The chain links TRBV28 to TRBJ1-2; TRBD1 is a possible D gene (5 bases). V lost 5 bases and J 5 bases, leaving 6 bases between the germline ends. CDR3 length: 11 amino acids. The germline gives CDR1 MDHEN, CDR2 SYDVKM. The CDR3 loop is CASSGHYGYTF. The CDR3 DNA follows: TGTGCCAGCAGTGGACATTATGGCTACACCTTC.

The CDR3, as DNA: TGTGCCAGTAGTATAGATTGGGGAGGGGAGCAGTACTTC. Protein sequence: CASSIDWGGEQYF. V and J are TRBV19 and TRBJ2-7; 7 bases align to TRBD2. Per germline, CDR1 LNHDA and CDR2 SQIVND (reference sequence). With 0 bases clipped from V and 7 bases from J, the junction kept 3 bases outside the gene matches. The CDR3 spans 13 residues.

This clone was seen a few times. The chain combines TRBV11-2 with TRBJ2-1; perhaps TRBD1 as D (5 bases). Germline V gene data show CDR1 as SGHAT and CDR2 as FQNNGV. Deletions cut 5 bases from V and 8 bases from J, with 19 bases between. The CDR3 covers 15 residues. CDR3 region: CASSRDPQGRHEQFF. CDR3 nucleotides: TGTGCCAGCAGCCGAGATCCCCAGGGTAGGCATGAGCAGTTCTTC. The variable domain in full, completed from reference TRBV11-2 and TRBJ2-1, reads EAGVAQSPRYKIIEKRQSVAFWCNPISGHATLYWYQQILGQGPKLLIQFQNNGVVDDSQLPKDRFSAERLKGVDSTLKIQPAKLEDSAVYLCASSRDPQGRHEQFFGPGTRLTVL.

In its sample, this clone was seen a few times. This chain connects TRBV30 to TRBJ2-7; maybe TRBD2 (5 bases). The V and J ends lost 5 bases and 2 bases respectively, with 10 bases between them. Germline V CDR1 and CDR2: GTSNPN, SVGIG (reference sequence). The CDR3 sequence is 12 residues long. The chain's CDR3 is CAWWRRPYEQYF. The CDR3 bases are TGTGCCTGGTGGAGGCGGCCCTACGAGCAGTACTTC.

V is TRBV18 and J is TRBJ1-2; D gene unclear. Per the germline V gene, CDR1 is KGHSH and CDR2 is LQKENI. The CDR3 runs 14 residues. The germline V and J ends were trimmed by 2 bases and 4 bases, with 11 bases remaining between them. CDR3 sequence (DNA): TGTGCCAGCTCACCAGTCGAGTCGGGCTATGGCTACACCTTC. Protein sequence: CASSPVESGYGYTF. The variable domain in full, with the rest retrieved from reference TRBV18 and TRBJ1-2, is NAGVMQNPRHLVRRRGQEARLRCSPMKGHSHVYWYRQLPEEGLKFMVYLQKENIIDESGMPKERFSAEFPKEGPSILRIQQVVRGDSAAYFCASSPVESGYGYTFGSGTRLTVV.

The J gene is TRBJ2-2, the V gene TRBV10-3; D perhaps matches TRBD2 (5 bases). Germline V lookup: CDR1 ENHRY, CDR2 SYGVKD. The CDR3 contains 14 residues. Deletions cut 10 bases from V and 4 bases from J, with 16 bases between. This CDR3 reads CATRPLVLTGELFF. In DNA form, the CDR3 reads TGTGCCACCCGGCCACTAGTCCTCACCGGGGAGCTGTTTTTT.

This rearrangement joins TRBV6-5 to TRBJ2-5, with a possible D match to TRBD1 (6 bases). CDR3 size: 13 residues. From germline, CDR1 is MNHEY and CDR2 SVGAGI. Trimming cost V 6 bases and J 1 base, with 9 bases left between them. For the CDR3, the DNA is TGTGCCAGCAGGACAGGAATCCAAGAGACCCAGTACTTC. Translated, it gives CASRTGIQETQYF.

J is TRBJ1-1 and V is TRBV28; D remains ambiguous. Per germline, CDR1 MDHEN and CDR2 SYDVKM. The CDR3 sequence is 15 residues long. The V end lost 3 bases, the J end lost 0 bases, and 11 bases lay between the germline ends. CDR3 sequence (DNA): TGTGCCAGCAGTTTCCAGCCAGGTATGAACACTGAAGCTTTCTTT. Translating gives CASSFQPGMNTEAFF.

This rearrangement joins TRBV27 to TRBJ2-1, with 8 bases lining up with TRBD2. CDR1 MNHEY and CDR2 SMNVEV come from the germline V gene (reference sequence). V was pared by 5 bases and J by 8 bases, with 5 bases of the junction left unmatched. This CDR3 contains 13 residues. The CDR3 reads CASSRLALHEQFF. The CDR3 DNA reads TGTGCCAGCAGTCGACTAGCGTTACATGAGCAGTTCTTC.

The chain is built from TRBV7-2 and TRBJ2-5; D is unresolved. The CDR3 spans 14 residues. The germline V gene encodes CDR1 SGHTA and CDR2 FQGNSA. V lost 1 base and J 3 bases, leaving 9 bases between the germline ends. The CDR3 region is CASSLDVTKETQYF. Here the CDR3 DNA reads TGTGCCAGCAGCTTAGATGTTACCAAAGAGACCCAGTACTTC.

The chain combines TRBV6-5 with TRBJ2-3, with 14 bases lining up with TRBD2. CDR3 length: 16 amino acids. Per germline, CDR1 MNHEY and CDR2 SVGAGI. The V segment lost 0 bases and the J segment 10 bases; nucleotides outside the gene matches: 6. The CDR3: CASSYSGLAGAVAQYF. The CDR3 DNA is TGTGCCAGCAGTTACTCGGGACTAGCGGGAGCAGTGGCGCAGTATTTT.